This entry lists 2 T cell receptor beta chains sequenced from one sample in a study of T cell responses to AZD1222 COVID-19 vaccine. Assay: immunoSEQ multiplex PCR; the TCRdb copy retains only in-frame clones and omits some. The sample holds about 160,000 clones, about 90% seen once. Sequenced material: peripheral blood, taken 28 days after the second AZD1222 dose. These receptors were collected from an adult who received the AZD1222 COVID-19 vaccine.

The V and J genes are TRBV6-6 and TRBJ2-2; tentative D call: TRBD2 (5 bases). V dropped 10 bases and J dropped 0 bases, with 15 bases sitting between them. Per germline, CDR1 MNHNY and CDR2 SVGAGI (reference sequence). This CDR3 is 15 amino acids long. CDR3 in DNA: TGTGCCACCGATCGACGGAGGACGAACACCGGGGAGCTGTTTTTT. Translation gives CATDRRRTNTGELFF.

This rearrangement joins TRBV3-1 (or the pseudogene TRBV3-2) to TRBJ1-2, with D unclear. This CDR3 is 11 amino acids long. CDR1 and CDR2 (germline): LGHDT, YNNKEL (reference sequence). Trimming left V 1 base short and J 10 bases short, with 7 bases between. DNA for the CDR3: TGTGCCAGCAGCCAAGGGGCTACCTACACCTTC. Its protein product is CASSQGATYTF.